These 31 T cell receptor beta chains came from one sample sequenced in a study of response to subunit inactivated influenza vaccine. MiXCR, applied by TCRdb to the RT-PCR reads, yields one record per CDR3 protein. Of some 190,000 distinct CDR3 sequences in the sample, about 15% were seen once. The source material was CD8+ T cells sorted from PBMCs, sampled 4 to 6 days after vaccination. The source is a man in his fifties who received an inactivated influenza vaccine.

This clonotype was observed a few times. The V gene is TRBV9, the J gene TRBJ2-4; 9 bases line up with TRBD2. With 4 bases clipped from V and 0 bases from J, the junction kept 5 bases outside the gene matches. Looked up from germline, CDR1 is SGDLS and CDR2 is YYNGEE. This CDR3 is built from 16 residues. The CDR3 spells CASSPIAGVAKNIQYF. As DNA, the CDR3 is TGTGCCAGCAGCCCGATAGCGGGAGTAGCCAAAAACATTCAGTACTTC.

The chain uses TRBV4-3 and TRBJ2-7; 8 bases agree with TRBD1. Losses at the gene ends were 7 bases for V and 4 bases for J; bases not matched to a gene: 9. The CDR3 loop spans 14 amino acids. Per germline, CDR1 LGHNA and CDR2 YSLEER. The CDR3 DNA sequence: TGCGCCAGCAACCAGGGGGCTGCAGGGTACGAGCAGTACTTC. It translates to CASNQGAAGYEQYF.

The rearrangement uses TRBV9 and TRBJ2-7, with TRBD1 matching 8 bases. The CDR3 consists of 14 residues. CDR1 SGDLS and CDR2 YYNGEE come from the germline V gene. V shed 2 bases, J shed 3 bases, and the junction held 4 bases outside the gene matches. CDR3 nucleotide sequence: TGTGCCAGCAGCGTGGGTGGACAGGGCTACGAGCAGTACTTC. It encodes CASSVGGQGYEQYF.

This clonotype was detected ten times or more. The chain joins TRBV24-1 to TRBJ2-1; the match to TRBD2 covers 7 bases. Germline values: CDR1 KGHDR, CDR2 SFDVKD. With 4 bases clipped from V and 2 bases from J, the junction kept 4 bases outside the gene matches. The CDR3 has 15 residues. For the CDR3, the DNA is TGTGCCACCAGTGACCTAGCGGTCCCCTACAATGAGCAGTTCTTC. Its translation: CATSDLAVPYNEQFF.

This clonotype has ten or more counts. V gene TRBV20-1 combines with J gene TRBJ2-1; 9 bases map to TRBD2. The junction had 12 bases not matched to a gene; V was cut back by 5 bases and J by 7 bases. Germline lookup yields CDR1 DFQATT and CDR2 SNEGSKA (reference sequence). The CDR3 spans 15 residues. CDR3 amino acids: CSASLLSGGKNEQFF. DNA for the CDR3: TGCAGTGCTTCCCTCCTCAGCGGGGGGAAGAATGAGCAGTTCTTC.

Only a few counts were recorded for this clonotype. The chain uses TRBV28 and TRBJ2-2, with no clear D. This CDR3 contains 15 residues. CDR1 and CDR2 from the germline V gene are MDHEN and SYDVKM. Trimming removed 1 base from V and 0 bases from J, with 6 bases in between. Written as DNA, the CDR3 is TGTGCCAGCAGTTTATTGCCAACGAACACCGGGGAGCTGTTTTTT. This encodes CASSLLPTNTGELFF. The complete variable domain, with remaining parts taken from reference TRBV28 and TRBJ2-2, reads DVKVTQSSRYLVKRTGEKVFLECVQDMDHENMFWYRQDPGLGLRLIYFSYDVKMKEKGDIPEGYSVSREKKERFSLILESASTNQTSMYLCASSLLPTNTGELFFGEGSRLTVL.

This chain uses TRBV4-1 with TRBJ1-5, with D perhaps matching TRBD1 (6 bases). The ends were cut back, 0 bases at V and 3 bases at J, with 12 bases in the middle. The CDR3 is 16 residues long. The germline CDR1 and CDR2 sequences are MGHRA and YSYEKL. The CDR3 region has the DNA TGCGCCAGCAGCCAAGAGTGGGCAGGGGACAATCAGCCCCAGCATTTT. Protein: CASSQEWAGDNQPQHF.

This clonotype was counted many times. The rearrangement joins TRBV12-3 or TRBV12-4 to TRBJ2-2, with D possibly being TRBD1 (5 bases). V was pared by 5 bases and J by 0 bases, with 10 bases between. The CDR3 contains 15 residues. CDR3 region: CASSKDRSNTGELFF. CDR3 nucleotide sequence: TGTGCCAGCAGTAAAGACAGATCGAACACCGGGGAGCTGTTTTTT.

This clonotype was counted ten times or more. The chain recombines TRBV12-3 or TRBV12-4 with TRBJ2-7; D uncertain. The CDR3 consists of 14 residues. V was clipped by 3 bases and J by 4 bases, with 13 bases between them. CDR3 residues: CASSLDATRYEQYF. The CDR3 nucleotides read TGTGCCAGCAGTTTGGACGCCACGAGGTACGAGCAGTACTTC.

The table lists this clonotype with a few counts. This chain uses TRBV11-2 with TRBJ1-2, with 10 positions matching TRBD1. The CDR3 consists of 19 residues. Germline V gene lookup returns CDR1 SGHAT and CDR2 FQNNGV. J gave up 4 bases and V 6 bases, and 20 bases lay outside the gene matches. CDR3 bases: TGTGCCAGCAGTTTCCCCCACGAGGACAGGGGGACCGACTCCTATGGCTACACCTTC. Translating gives CASSFPHEDRGTDSYGYTF.

This clonotype was seen more than once but under ten times. The chain recombines TRBV28 with TRBJ2-2; the match to TRBD1 covers 7 bases. This CDR3 region has 16 residues. Trimming cost V 4 bases and J 1 base; bases outside gene matches: 6. Per the germline V gene, CDR1 is MDHEN and CDR2 is SYDVKM. The CDR3 bases are TGTGCCAGCAGTTCTAGGACAGGCCAGAACACCGGGGAGCTGTTTTTT. Encoded protein: CASSSRTGQNTGELFF.

This clonotype was found a few times. The CDR3 loop is CASSLRTNTEAFF. CDR3 sequence (DNA): TGCGCCAGCAGCTTGAGGACGAACACTGAAGCTTTCTTT. The chain couples TRBV5-1 to TRBJ1-1; D is uncertain. V was cut by 1 base and J by 1 base, with 5 bases left in between. Germline values: CDR1 SGHRS, CDR2 YFSETQ. This CDR3 region has 13 residues. Together with reference TRBV5-1 and TRBJ1-1, the CDR3 gives the full variable domain: KAGVTQTPRYLIKTRGQQVTLSCSPISGHRSVSWYQQTPGQGLQFLFEYFSETQRNKGNFPGRFSGRQFSNSRSEMNVSTLELGDSALYLCASSLRTNTEAFFGQGTRLTVV.

This clonotype was seen a handful of times. This chain joins TRBV15 and TRBJ2-2; maybe TRBD2 (7 bases). The CDR3 consists of 16 residues. Trimming shortened V by 0 bases and J by 4 bases, and 12 bases separated the two germline ends. Germline V gives CDR1 LNHNV, CDR2 YYDKDF (reference sequence). The CDR3 sequence: CATSRDYGGPTGELFF. CDR3 bases: TGTGCCACCAGCAGAGATTACGGGGGGCCCACCGGGGAGCTGTTTTTT.

The rearrangement joins TRBV15 to TRBJ2-1; 7 nucleotides agree with TRBD1. Losses at the gene ends were 0 bases for V and 7 bases for J; bases not matched to a gene: 9. The CDR3 sequence is 16 residues long. The germline V gene has CDR1 LNHNV and CDR2 YYDKDF (reference sequence). The CDR3 reads CATSRETGPAINEQFF. DNA for the CDR3: TGTGCCACCAGCAGAGAGACAGGGCCGGCGATAAATGAGCAGTTCTTC.

As for this clonotype: Possible read error: a much larger clone is one base away. The V and J genes are TRBV12-3 or TRBV12-4 and TRBJ2-3; tentatively, D is TRBD1 (5 bases). The CDR3 extends over 14 amino acids. For the CDR3, the DNA is TGTTCCAGCACCTTGGGGCTACGCACAGATACGCAGTATTTT. Its protein is CSSTLGLRTDTQYF.

This clonotype was seen repeatedly, ten times or more. This chain links TRBV28 with TRBJ2-1; 11 bases are a match to TRBD2. CDR3 length: 17 amino acids. Germline lookup yields CDR1 MDHEN and CDR2 SYDVKM. The V and J ends lost 3 bases and 6 bases, in that order; junction bases with no gene match: 10. The CDR3 loop reads CASSFLLAGGPSNEQFF. DNA of the CDR3: TGTGCCAGCAGTTTTCTTTTAGCGGGAGGGCCGAGCAATGAGCAGTTCTTC.

This clonotype was observed at least ten times. This sequence joins TRBV28 and TRBJ1-1; D may be TRBD1 (6 bases). This CDR3 contains 15 residues. CDR1 and CDR2 (germline): MDHEN, SYDVKM. V lost 5 bases to trimming and J lost 5 bases, with 18 bases between them. The CDR3 sequence: CASSPPTGWGTEAFF. For the CDR3, the DNA is TGTGCCAGCAGTCCCCCGACAGGATGGGGAACTGAAGCTTTCTTT.

This clonotype was recorded a few times. This chain connects TRBV12-3 or TRBV12-4 to TRBJ1-5; 12 nucleotides line up with TRBD1. This CDR3 spans 17 amino acids. The V and J ends lost 1 base and 6 bases, in that order; junction bases with no gene match: 7. The CDR3 DNA reads TGTGCCAGCAGTTTAGATGTTGGGACAGGGGGCGGTCAGCCCCAGCATTTT. Its translation: CASSLDVGTGGGQPQHF.

Many counts were recorded for this clonotype. V gene TRBV6-2 or TRBV6-3 combines with J gene TRBJ2-3, with 10 bases that match TRBD1. J gave up 0 bases and V 5 bases, and 5 bases lay outside the gene matches. Germline V gene lookup returns CDR1 MNHEY and CDR2 SVGEGT. This CDR3 has 16 residues. The DNA for the CDR3 is TGTGCCAGCAGTCAAGACAGGGGGCTAAGCACAGATACGCAGTATTTT. Its translation: CASSQDRGLSTDTQYF.

This clonotype was detected many times. This rearrangement joins TRBV6-4 to TRBJ2-6; D remains unclear. Germline CDR1 is MRHNA and CDR2 is SNTAGT. CDR3 length: 14 amino acids. Trimming took 3 bases from V and 0 from J, leaving 3 bases between them. The CDR3 loop is CASSEVSGANVLTF. The CDR3 DNA reads as TGTGCCAGCAGTGAAGTCTCTGGGGCCAACGTCCTGACTTTC.

The chain employs TRBV20-1 and TRBJ1-1; D is perhaps TRBD1 (5 bases). The germline gives CDR1 DFQATT, CDR2 SNEGSKA (reference sequence). V lost 3 bases to trimming and J lost 5 bases, with 16 bases between them. The CDR3 totals 14 residues. The CDR3 spells CSASAPRAQTEAFF. The CDR3 nucleotides read TGCAGTGCTAGTGCCCCCAGGGCCCAGACTGAAGCTTTCTTT.

The chain joins TRBV9 to TRBJ2-5; the D call may be TRBD1 or TRBD2 (6 bases each). The CDR3 length is 13 residues. V lost 4 bases and J 5 bases, leaving 12 bases between the germline ends. CDR1 and CDR2 from the germline V gene are SGDLS and YYNGEE. CDR3 nucleotide sequence: TGTGCCAGCAGCACAGGGACTTCGGAGACCCAGTACTTC. This encodes CASSTGTSETQYF.

In this sample, this clonotype turned up many times. The chain couples TRBV2 to TRBJ1-5; TRBD1 agrees at 7 bases. Germline trimming cut 7 bases from V and 2 bases from J; bases unmatched to any gene: 5. Looked up from germline, CDR1 is SNHLY and CDR2 is FYNNEI. CDR3 length equals 14 residues. The CDR3 reads CASKGAGGNQPQHF. CDR3 bases: TGTGCCAGCAAGGGGGCTGGGGGCAATCAGCCCCAGCATTTT.

The chain links TRBV4-2 to TRBJ2-2; 14 nucleotides line up with TRBD2. CDR1 and CDR2 from the germline V gene are LGHNA and YNFKEQ. The V and J ends lost 3 bases and 6 bases, in that order; junction bases with no gene match: 3. The CDR3 totals 16 residues. The CDR3 DNA is TGTGCCAGCAGCCAGGGACTAGCGGGAGCCCCCGGGGAGCTGTTTTTT. Amino acid sequence: CASSQGLAGAPGELFF.

This sequence joins TRBV7-2 and TRBJ2-2; D uncertain. Germline assignment: CDR1 SGHTA and CDR2 FQGNSA. V was shortened by 4 bases and J by 5 bases, with 11 bases between the two germline ends. There are 14 residues in the CDR3. The CDR3 loop is CASSSPLGTGELFF. CDR3 DNA: TGTGCCAGCAGCTCACCGTTAGGGACCGGGGAGCTGTTTTTT.

This chain uses TRBV3-1 with TRBJ1-2, with a possible D match to TRBD1 (5 bases). The CDR3 has 16 residues. The ends were cut back, 3 bases at V and 5 bases at J, with 19 bases in the middle. Germline loops: CDR1 LGHDT, CDR2 YNNKEL (reference sequence). CDR3 protein: CASSHVYQGVQYGYTF. The CDR3 DNA is TGTGCCAGCAGCCACGTTTATCAGGGAGTCCAGTATGGCTACACCTTC. Complete variable domain (other parts from reference TRBV3-1 and TRBJ1-2): DTAVSQTPKYLVTQMGNDKSIKCEQNLGHDTMYWYKQDSKKFLKIMFSYNNKELIINETVPNRFSPKSPDKAHLNLHINSLELGDSAVYFCASSHVYQGVQYGYTFGSGTRLTVV.

The V call is TRBV29-1, the J call TRBJ1-1; no clear D gene. Germline assignment: CDR1 SQVTM and CDR2 ANQGSEA. V lost 3 bases and J 1 base, leaving 9 bases between the germline ends. CDR3 size: 13 residues. The CDR3 nucleotides read TGCAGCGTTGATTCCCACGAGAACACTGAAGCTTTCTTT. The encoded protein is CSVDSHENTEAFF.

The chain has TRBV21-1 and TRBJ2-7; TRBD2 was called by the table and not checked on the DNA. TRBV21-1 is termed a pseudogene. There are 13 residues in the CDR3. The CDR3 here is CASRNRDLDEQYF. The CDR3 DNA reads TGTGCCAGCAGGAACAGGGACTTGGACGAGCAGTACTTC.

J is TRBJ2-3 and V is TRBV6-5, with 8 bases aligning to TRBD1. V was pared by 4 bases and J by 3 bases, with 6 bases of the junction left unmatched. From germline, CDR1 is MNHEY and CDR2 SVGAGI. This CDR3 spans 15 amino acids. The CDR3 DNA sequence: TGTGCCAGCAGTTTGACAGGGGTCGGTACAGATACGCAGTATTTT. Translated, it gives CASSLTGVGTDTQYF.

The rearrangement uses TRBV30 and TRBJ1-1; tentative D call: TRBD1 (6 bases). V shed 4 bases and J shed 1 base, with 7 bases lying between them. CDR3 length: 12 residues. Germline CDR1 reads GTSNPN; CDR2 reads SVGIG (reference sequence). CDR3 amino acids: CAWTGENTEAFF. CDR3 nucleotide sequence: TGTGCCTGGACAGGGGAGAACACTGAAGCTTTCTTT.

The rearrangement uses TRBV7-2 and TRBJ2-3; 8 nucleotides align to TRBD2. The germline gives CDR1 SGHTA, CDR2 FQGNSA. This CDR3 is 14 amino acids long. The V segment lost 5 bases and the J segment 3 bases; nucleotides outside the gene matches: 4. CDR3 sequence reads: CASSQTSGTDTQYF. The CDR3 region has the DNA TGTGCCAGCAGCCAAACTAGCGGAACAGATACGCAGTATTTT.